These 21 T cell receptor beta chains were all obtained from the same sample, sequenced in a study of beta chain features in type 1 diabetes. Notes on the study in general: Among patients with Type 1 diabetes, TCRB CDR3s were moderately but significantly shorter in every one of the four CD4+ subsets.

No cognate antigen is known for these TCRs. Sequencing targeted expressed TCRB transcripts, as all isolated RNA had been reverse transcribed. The method was immunoSEQ multiplex PCR; TCRdb's version includes in-frame clones alone and lacks a portion of them. Here the sample spans hundreds of thousands of clones, over 13% being singletons. What was sequenced was naive CD4+ T cells from blood. The receptors were sampled from a man aged 18 to 30 with type 1 diabetes.

This clone was counted a few times. This chain uses TRBV6-6 with TRBJ1-5; D is unresolved. V was clipped by 6 bases and J by 6 bases, with 9 bases between them. Germline CDR1 reads MNHNY; CDR2 reads SVGAGI (reference sequence). CDR3 length equals 12 residues. Here the CDR3 reads CASSLPRQPQHF. The CDR3 DNA sequence: TGTGCCAGCAGCCTACCCCGTCAGCCCCAGCATTTT.

In this sample, this clone turned up a few times. The V and J genes are TRBV6-4 and TRBJ1-1; tentatively, D is TRBD1 (5 bases). CDR1 and CDR2 (germline): MRHNA, SNTAGT. The CDR3 consists of 16 residues. Trimming stripped 2 bases from V and 3 bases from J, with 16 bases between. CDR3 residues: CASSDPWKGQDTEAFF. The DNA for the CDR3 is TGTGCCAGCAGTGACCCCTGGAAGGGGCAGGACACTGAAGCTTTCTTT.

The V gene is TRBV18, the J gene TRBJ2-5, with 10 bases matching TRBD2. Trimming removed 7 bases from V and 1 base from J; junction bases left unmatched: 3. Germline loops: CDR1 KGHSH, CDR2 LQKENI. The CDR3 length is 14 residues. CDR3 loop: CASCPSGGQETQYF. CDR3 sequence (DNA): TGTGCCAGCTGCCCTAGCGGGGGCCAAGAGACCCAGTACTTC.

The CDR3 loop reads CASTPLTGGTEAFF. The CDR3 nucleotides read TGCGCCAGCACCCCCTTGACAGGGGGAACTGAAGCTTTCTTT. The chain employs TRBV5-1 and TRBJ1-1, with TRBD1 matching over 9 bases. Germline lookup yields CDR1 SGHRS and CDR2 YFSETQ. The V and J ends lost 6 bases and 5 bases, in that order; junction bases with no gene match: 8. The length of the CDR3 is 14 residues.

There are a few counts of this clone. The chain is built from TRBV7-9 and TRBJ2-3; D is unresolved. The CDR3 loop spans 16 amino acids. CDR1 and CDR2 from the germline V gene are SEHNR and FQNEAQ (reference sequence). V lost 5 bases to trimming and J lost 1 base, with 16 bases between them. The CDR3 nucleotides are TGTGCCAGCAGCCCCATCGGACGGGTAGGCACAGATACGCAGTATTTT. Protein: CASSPIGRVGTDTQYF.

The chain combines TRBV28 with TRBJ2-7; 10 bases are shared with TRBD1. CDR1 is MDHEN and CDR2 is SYDVKM in the germline V gene. The CDR3 is 19 residues long. The junction had 15 bases not matched to a gene; V was cut back by 4 bases and J by 0 bases. CDR3 sequence reads: CASSSWESSGQGSSYEQYF. As DNA, the CDR3 is TGTGCCAGCAGTTCCTGGGAATCCTCGGGACAGGGGAGCTCCTACGAGCAGTACTTC.

This clone was seen more than once but under ten times. The J gene is TRBJ2-5, the V gene TRBV30, with unresolved D. Trimming took off 3 bases at V and 2 bases at J, with 10 bases between the two ends. The CDR3 contains 13 residues. Germline V CDR1 and CDR2: GTSNPN, SVGIG (reference sequence). CDR3 nucleotide sequence: TGTGCCTGGAGCGCAAACCTTCAAGAGACCCAGTACTTC. As protein: CAWSANLQETQYF.

V gene TRBV7-8 combines with J gene TRBJ1-1; D is perhaps TRBD1 (6 bases). The V end was cut by 5 bases, the J end by 4 bases, with 17 bases between. This CDR3 comprises 15 residues. The germline CDR1 and CDR2 sequences are SGHVS and FQNEAQ. The CDR3 reads CASSPIQGGRTEAFF. CDR3 in DNA: TGTGCCAGCAGCCCCATACAGGGTGGGCGCACTGAAGCTTTCTTT. The variable domain in full, with the rest retrieved from reference TRBV7-8 and TRBJ1-1, is GAGVSQSPRYKVAKRGQDVALRCDPISGHVSLFWYQQALGQGPEFLTYFQNEAQLDKSGLPSDRFFAERPEGSVSTLKIQRTQQEDSAVYLCASSPIQGGRTEAFFGQGTRLTVV.

This sequence joins TRBV6-5 and TRBJ2-1; no reliable D call. Germline V lookup: CDR1 MNHEY, CDR2 SVGAGI. The V end was cut by 0 bases, the J end by 4 bases, with 10 bases between. CDR3 length: 15 residues. The CDR3 DNA reads TGTGCCAGCAGTTACTCGGCAGCCGGTTACAATGAGCAGTTCTTC. Protein sequence: CASSYSAAGYNEQFF.

The gene calls are TRBV29-1 and TRBJ2-7, with 8 nucleotides matching TRBD1. Trimming cost V 4 bases and J 1 base; bases outside gene matches: 3. Germline assignment: CDR1 SQVTM and CDR2 ANQGSEA. The CDR3 loop spans 13 amino acids. The CDR3 nucleotides read TGCAGCGTTGGGGACAGGACTTCCTACGAGCAGTACTTC. Protein product: CSVGDRTSYEQYF.

This clone was picked up a small number of times. This chain uses TRBV7-6 with TRBJ1-2; D ambiguous. Germline CDR1 is SGHVS and CDR2 is FNYEAQ. V was cut by 10 bases and J by 0 bases, with 6 bases left in between. This CDR3 comprises 11 residues. In DNA form, the CDR3 reads TGTGCCATACAGACTAACTATGGCTACACCTTC. Translating gives CAIQTNYGYTF.

The chain uses TRBV28 and TRBJ1-5, with 7 positions matching TRBD1. The CDR3 length is 15 residues. Germline CDR1 MDHEN, CDR2 SYDVKM. V lost 10 bases and J lost 0; bases outside the gene matches: 9. CDR3 region: CAIAGTDSSNQPQHF. The DNA for the CDR3 is TGTGCCATCGCCGGGACAGACTCTAGCAATCAGCCCCAGCATTTT.

The rearrangement uses TRBV2 and TRBJ2-1; 12 bases are a match to TRBD2. The junction had 6 bases not matched to a gene; V was cut back by 5 bases and J by 10 bases. The CDR3 spans 14 residues. CDR1 is SNHLY and CDR2 is FYNNEI in the germline V gene. The CDR3 sequence: CASSRASGRVEQFF. As DNA, the CDR3 is TGTGCCAGCAGTCGGGCTAGCGGGAGGGTCGAGCAGTTCTTC.

The J gene is TRBJ1-2, the V gene TRBV27, with TRBD1 matching 9 bases. The trim removed 5 bases at V and 2 bases at J, leaving 6 bases unmatched. This CDR3 spans 15 amino acids. In germline, CDR1 is MNHEY, CDR2 SMNVEV (reference sequence). DNA for the CDR3: TGTGCCAGCAGTCTTCAGACAGGGGGGAACTATGGCTACACCTTC. Amino acids: CASSLQTGGNYGYTF.

The rearrangement uses TRBV10-3 and TRBJ1-2; D unclear. Germline V lookup: CDR1 ENHRY, CDR2 SYGVKD. CDR3 length equals 15 residues. Deletions cut 0 bases from V and 1 base from J, with 9 bases between. The CDR3 DNA follows: TGTGCCATCAGTGAGTCCACAGTCCTTAACTATGGCTACACCTTC. Translating gives CAISESTVLNYGYTF.

This chain links TRBV19 with TRBJ2-1; D may correspond to TRBD1 or TRBD2 (5 bases each). The CDR3 extends over 15 amino acids. The V gene's germline CDR1 is LNHDA and CDR2 SQIVND (reference sequence). The V end was cut by 7 bases, the J end by 3 bases, with 16 bases between. CDR3 nucleotide sequence: TGTGCCAGTACCCTTGGTGGGACGGTCTACAATGAGCAGTTCTTC. Its translation is CASTLGGTVYNEQFF.

This clone has only a few counts. V is TRBV11-3 and J is TRBJ2-2, with D perhaps matching TRBD1 (7 bases). Germline CDR1 reads SGHNT; CDR2 reads YENEEA. The ends were cut back, 5 bases at V and 0 bases at J, with 10 bases in the middle. The CDR3 length is 15 residues. This CDR3 is CASSAGGSNTGELFF. The CDR3 nucleotides are TGTGCCAGCAGCGCAGGGGGGTCGAACACCGGGGAGCTGTTTTTT.

V usage is TRBV30 and J usage is TRBJ2-3, with D uncertain. Trimming removed 3 bases from V and 4 bases from J, with 11 bases in between. CDR1 GTSNPN and CDR2 SVGIG come from the germline V gene (reference sequence). The CDR3 consists of 13 residues. CDR3 loop: CAWSPDGPDTQYF. The DNA of the CDR3 is TGTGCCTGGAGCCCCGACGGGCCAGATACGCAGTATTTT.

This sequence joins TRBV29-1 and TRBJ2-3; 7 bases line up with TRBD1. The CDR3 consists of 15 residues. CDR1 and CDR2 (germline): SQVTM, ANQGSEA. Trimming cost V 7 bases and J 0 bases; bases outside gene matches: 10. This CDR3 reads CSARDSQSSTDTQYF. CDR3 in DNA: TGCAGCGCGAGGGACAGCCAGTCTAGCACAGATACGCAGTATTTT.

The chain recombines TRBV19 with TRBJ2-2, with TRBD2 matching 9 bases. Trimming cost V 8 bases and J 6 bases; bases outside gene matches: 10. The CDR3 totals 15 residues. Germline CDR1 LNHDA, CDR2 SQIVND (reference sequence). CDR3 nucleotide sequence: TGTGCCAGTGCTGTAGCGGGAGTTCTATCCGGGGAGCTGTTTTTT. It specifies CASAVAGVLSGELFF.

This clone was seen a few times. The chain employs TRBV11-1 and TRBJ1-1; D gene uncertain. The V and J ends lost 5 bases and 7 bases respectively, with 14 bases between them. CDR1 and CDR2 (germline): SGHAT, FQDESV (reference sequence). The CDR3 length is 13 residues. The CDR3 nucleotides are TGTGCCAGCAGCCCATGGACCGACGATGAAGCTTTCTTT. Residues: CASSPWTDDEAFF.